This T cell receptor beta chain was recorded in a study of post-analysis software for immune sequencing data. Study at large: The courses of disease that were included comprised relapsing-remitting, secondary progressive and progressive-relapsing multiple sclerosis. General study findings and limits: Among roughly five TRBV segments more frequent in patients than controls were TRBV5-6, TRBV5-1 and TRBV20-1. Diversity measured as normalized Chao1 was significantly lower in multiple sclerosis patients than in controls. Strong co-clustering by F measure was evident for samples that had been prepared in the same batch.

A remark on this clonotype: Antigen specificity is unknown. An end of the junction does not agree with germline; a read error may underlie this.

cDNA libraries for TCR beta contained unique molecular identifiers. Each CDR3 protein gets one entry after TCRdb re-called the PCR reads with MiXCR. This table holds about 770,000 distinct CDR3 sequences, just over 45% found once. CDR1 is SEHNR and CDR2 is FQNEAQ in the germline V gene (reference sequence). This CDR3 has 15 residues. This rearrangement joins TRBV7-9 to TRBJ2-4, with D perhaps TRBD2 (6 bases). Sequenced input: blood. The receptor comes from a girl under 18 with multiple sclerosis. CDR3: CTSSWGDQGAYEEYF. CDR3 coding DNA: TGTACCAGCAGCTGGGGGGATCAGGGAGCCTACGAGGAGTACTTC. Supplemented by reference TRBV7-9 and TRBJ2-4, the full variable domain reads DTGVSQNPRHKITKRGQNVTFRCDPISEHNRLYWYRQTLGQGPEFLTYFQNEAQLEKSRLLSDRFSAERPKGSFSTLEIQRTEQGDSAMYLCTSSWGDQGAYEEYFGAGTRLSVL.